A single TCR beta chain is shown here with its context. Its antigen is unknown. A minimum of 6 million PBMCs was isolated per sample. The source of the sample is a study of blood T cells in healthy people across ages. The CDR3 extends over 11 amino acids. CDR1 and CDR2 (germline): SQVTM, ANQGSEA. Trimming took off 3 bases at V and 8 bases at J, with 10 bases between the two ends. Study-wide findings and caveats: Whereas aged donors had fewer naive CD4+ cells, long-lived donors had more of them and higher diversity.

Through a sample-barcoded 5' primer and a J-beta primer mix, a second PCR was run for about 7 to 12 cycles. Using its own MiXCR run on the 5' RACE reads, TCRdb lists one record per CDR3 protein. The sample consists of some 1.5 million distinct CDR3 sequences, roughly two fifths of them appearing once. The specimen sequenced was blood. This clonotype was sampled from a woman younger than 35 in good health. The chain links TRBV29-1 to TRBJ1-2, with D uncertain. The CDR3 region has the DNA TGCAGCGTTGATCTGACAAGAGGCTACACCTTC. As protein: CSVDLTRGYTF.